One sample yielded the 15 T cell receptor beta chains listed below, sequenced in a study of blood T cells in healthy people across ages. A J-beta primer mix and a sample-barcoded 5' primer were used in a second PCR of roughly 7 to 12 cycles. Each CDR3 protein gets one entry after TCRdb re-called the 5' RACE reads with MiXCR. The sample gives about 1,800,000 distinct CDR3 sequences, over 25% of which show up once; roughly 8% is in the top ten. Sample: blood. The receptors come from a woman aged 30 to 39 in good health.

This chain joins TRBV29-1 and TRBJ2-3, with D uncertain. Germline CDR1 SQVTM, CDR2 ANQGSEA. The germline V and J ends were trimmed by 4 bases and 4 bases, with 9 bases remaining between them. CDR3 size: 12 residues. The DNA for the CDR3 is TGCAGCGTTGCCTTGACGGCAGATACGCAGTATTTT. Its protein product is CSVALTADTQYF.

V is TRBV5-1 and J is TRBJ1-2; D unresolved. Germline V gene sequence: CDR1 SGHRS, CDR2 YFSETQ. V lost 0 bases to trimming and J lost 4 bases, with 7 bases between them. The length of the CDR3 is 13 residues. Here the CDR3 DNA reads TGCGCCAGCAGCTTGGCCACGTTCTATGGCTACACCTTC. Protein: CASSLATFYGYTF.

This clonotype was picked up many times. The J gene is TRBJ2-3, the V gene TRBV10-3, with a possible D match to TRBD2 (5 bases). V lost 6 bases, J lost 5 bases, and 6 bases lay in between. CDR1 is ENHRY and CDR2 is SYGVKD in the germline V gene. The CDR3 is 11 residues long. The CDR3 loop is CAIRDLDTQYF. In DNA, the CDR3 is TGTGCCATCAGGGACTTAGATACGCAGTATTTT.

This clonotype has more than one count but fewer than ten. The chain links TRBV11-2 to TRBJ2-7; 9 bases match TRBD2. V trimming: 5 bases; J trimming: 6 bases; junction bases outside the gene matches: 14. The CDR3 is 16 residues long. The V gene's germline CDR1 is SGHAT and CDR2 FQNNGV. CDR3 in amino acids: CASSIQKIAGVGEQYF. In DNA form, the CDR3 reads TGTGCCAGCAGCATACAGAAGATAGCGGGAGTCGGCGAGCAGTACTTC.

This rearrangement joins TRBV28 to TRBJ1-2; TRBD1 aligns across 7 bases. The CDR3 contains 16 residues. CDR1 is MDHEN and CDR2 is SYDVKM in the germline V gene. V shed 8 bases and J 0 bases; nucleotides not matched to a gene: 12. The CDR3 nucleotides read TGTGCCAGCCGGGACAGTCAATTCACACCTAACTATGGCTACACCTTC. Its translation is CASRDSQFTPNYGYTF.

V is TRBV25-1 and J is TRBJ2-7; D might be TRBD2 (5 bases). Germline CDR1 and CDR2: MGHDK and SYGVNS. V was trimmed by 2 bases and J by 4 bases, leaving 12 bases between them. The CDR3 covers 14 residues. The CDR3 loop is CASSEPGGPYEQYF. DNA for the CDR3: TGTGCCAGCAGTGAACCTGGCGGGCCATACGAGCAGTACTTC.

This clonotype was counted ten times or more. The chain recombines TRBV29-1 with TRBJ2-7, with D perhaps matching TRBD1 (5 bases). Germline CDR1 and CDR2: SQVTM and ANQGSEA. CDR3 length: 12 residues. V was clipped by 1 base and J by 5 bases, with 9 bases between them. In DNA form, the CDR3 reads TGCAGCGTTGAAGGCTCAGGGAACGAGCAGTACTTC. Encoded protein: CSVEGSGNEQYF.

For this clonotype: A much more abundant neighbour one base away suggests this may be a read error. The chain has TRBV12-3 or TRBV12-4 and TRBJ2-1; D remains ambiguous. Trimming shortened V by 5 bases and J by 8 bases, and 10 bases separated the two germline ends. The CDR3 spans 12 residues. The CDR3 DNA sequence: TGTGCCAGCAGTCGAGACGCCGATGAGCAGTTCTTC. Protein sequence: CASSRDADEQFF.

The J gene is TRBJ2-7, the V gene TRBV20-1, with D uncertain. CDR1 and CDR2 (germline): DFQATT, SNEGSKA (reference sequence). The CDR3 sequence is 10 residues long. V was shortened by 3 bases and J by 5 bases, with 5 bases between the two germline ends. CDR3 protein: CSARVNEQYF. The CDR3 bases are TGCAGTGCTAGGGTTAACGAGCAGTACTTC.

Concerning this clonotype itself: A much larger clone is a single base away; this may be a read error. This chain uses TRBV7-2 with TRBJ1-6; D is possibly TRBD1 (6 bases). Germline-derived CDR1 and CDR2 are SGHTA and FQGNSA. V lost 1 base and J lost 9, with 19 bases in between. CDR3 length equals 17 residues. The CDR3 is CASSLGISGEGGSPLHF. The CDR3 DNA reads TGTGCCAGCAGCTTAGGGATTAGCGGGGAAGGGGGTTCACCCCTCCACTTT.

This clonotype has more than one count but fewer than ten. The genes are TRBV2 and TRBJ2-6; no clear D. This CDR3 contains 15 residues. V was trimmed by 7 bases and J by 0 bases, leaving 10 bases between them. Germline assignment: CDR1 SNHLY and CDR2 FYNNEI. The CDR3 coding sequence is TGTGCCAGCACTCTAACCAGCTCTGGGGCCAACGTCCTGACTTTC. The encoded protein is CASTLTSSGANVLTF.

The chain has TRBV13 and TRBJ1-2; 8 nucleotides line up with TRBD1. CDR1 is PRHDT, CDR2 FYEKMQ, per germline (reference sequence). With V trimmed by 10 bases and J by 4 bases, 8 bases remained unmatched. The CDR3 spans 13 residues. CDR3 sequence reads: CANVRGLVYGYTF. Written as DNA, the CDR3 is TGTGCCAACGTCAGGGGGCTGGTCTATGGCTACACCTTC.

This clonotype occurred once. The CDR3 coding sequence is TGTGCCAGCAGCCAAGTGGTCGGAGGGCAAGAGACCCAGTACTTC. Its protein product is CASSQVVGGQETQYF. The gene calls are TRBV3-1 and TRBJ2-5; a weak D match, TRBD2 (6 bases). From germline, CDR1 is LGHDT and CDR2 YNNKEL (reference sequence). The CDR3 runs 15 residues. V was cut by 1 base and J by 2 bases, with 11 bases left in between.

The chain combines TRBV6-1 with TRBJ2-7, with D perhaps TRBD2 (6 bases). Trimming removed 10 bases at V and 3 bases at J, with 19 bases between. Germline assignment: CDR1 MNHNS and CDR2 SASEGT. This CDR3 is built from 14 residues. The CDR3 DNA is TGTGCCACCCGACGGGAGACGATTTTCTACGAGCAGTACTTC. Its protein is CATRRETIFYEQYF.

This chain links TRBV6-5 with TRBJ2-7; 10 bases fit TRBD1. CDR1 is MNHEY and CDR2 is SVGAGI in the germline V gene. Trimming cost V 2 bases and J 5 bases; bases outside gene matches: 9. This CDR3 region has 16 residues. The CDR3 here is CASSYSPGQGINEQYF. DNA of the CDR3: TGTGCCAGCAGTTACAGCCCGGGACAGGGGATAAACGAGCAGTACTTC.